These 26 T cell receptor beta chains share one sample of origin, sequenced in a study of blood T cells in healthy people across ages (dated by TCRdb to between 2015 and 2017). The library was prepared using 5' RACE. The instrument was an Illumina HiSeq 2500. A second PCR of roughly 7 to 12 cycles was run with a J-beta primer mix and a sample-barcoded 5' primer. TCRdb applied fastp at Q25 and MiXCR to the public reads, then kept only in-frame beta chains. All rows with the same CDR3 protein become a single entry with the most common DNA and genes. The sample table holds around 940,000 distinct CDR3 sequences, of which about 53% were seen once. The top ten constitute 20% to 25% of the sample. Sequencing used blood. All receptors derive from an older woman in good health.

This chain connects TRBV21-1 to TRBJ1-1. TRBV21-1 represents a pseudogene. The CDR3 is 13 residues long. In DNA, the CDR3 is TGTGCCAGCAGGGGAGGAAAGAACACTGAAGCTTTCTTT. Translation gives CASRGGKNTEAFF.

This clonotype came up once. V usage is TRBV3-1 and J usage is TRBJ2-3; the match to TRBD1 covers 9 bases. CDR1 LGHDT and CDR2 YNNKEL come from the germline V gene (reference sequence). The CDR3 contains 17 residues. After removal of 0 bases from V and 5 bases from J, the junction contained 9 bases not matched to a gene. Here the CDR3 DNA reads TGTGCCAGCAGCCAAGACCCTCCGGGACAGGGAGTAGATACGCAGTATTTT. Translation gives CASSQDPPGQGVDTQYF.

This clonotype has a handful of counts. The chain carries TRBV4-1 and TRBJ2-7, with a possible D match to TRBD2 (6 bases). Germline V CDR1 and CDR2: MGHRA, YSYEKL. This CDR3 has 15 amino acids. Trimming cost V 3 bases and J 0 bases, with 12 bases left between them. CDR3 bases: TGCGCCAGCAGCCACACGGCGGAGGGCTCCTACGAGCAGTACTTC. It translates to CASSHTAEGSYEQYF.

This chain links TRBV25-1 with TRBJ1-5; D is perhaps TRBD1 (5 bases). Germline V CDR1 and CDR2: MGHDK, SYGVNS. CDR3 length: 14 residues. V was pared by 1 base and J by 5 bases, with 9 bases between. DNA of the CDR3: TGTGCCAGCAGTGAATTTGGGGCATATCAGCCCCAGCATTTT. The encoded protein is CASSEFGAYQPQHF.

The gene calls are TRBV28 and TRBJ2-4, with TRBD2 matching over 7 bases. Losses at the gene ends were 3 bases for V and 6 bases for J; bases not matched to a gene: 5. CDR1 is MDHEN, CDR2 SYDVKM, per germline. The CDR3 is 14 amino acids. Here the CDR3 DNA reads TGTGCCAGCAGTTTTGGGGGGGAGGGAAACATTCAGTACTTC. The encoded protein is CASSFGGEGNIQYF.

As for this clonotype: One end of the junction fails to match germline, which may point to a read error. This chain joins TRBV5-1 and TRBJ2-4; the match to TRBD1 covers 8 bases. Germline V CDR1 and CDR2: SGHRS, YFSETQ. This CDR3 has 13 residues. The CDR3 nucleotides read TGCGCCGGCAGTAAAGACAGGGGTGACATTCAGTACTTC. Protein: CAGSKDRGDIQYF.

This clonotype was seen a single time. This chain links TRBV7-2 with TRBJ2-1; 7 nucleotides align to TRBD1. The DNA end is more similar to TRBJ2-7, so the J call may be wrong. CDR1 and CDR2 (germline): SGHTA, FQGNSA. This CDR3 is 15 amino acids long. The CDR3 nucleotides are TGTGCCAGCAGCTTTGAGACAGGGTTATACAATGAGCAGTACTTC. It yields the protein CASSFETGLYNEQYF.

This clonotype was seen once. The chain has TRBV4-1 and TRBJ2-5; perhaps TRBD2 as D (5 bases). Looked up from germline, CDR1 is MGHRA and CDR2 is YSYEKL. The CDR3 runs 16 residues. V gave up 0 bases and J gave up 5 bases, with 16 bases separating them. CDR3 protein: CASSQEHALRRETQYF. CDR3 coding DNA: TGCGCCAGCAGCCAAGAGCACGCATTACGGAGGGAGACCCAGTACTTC.

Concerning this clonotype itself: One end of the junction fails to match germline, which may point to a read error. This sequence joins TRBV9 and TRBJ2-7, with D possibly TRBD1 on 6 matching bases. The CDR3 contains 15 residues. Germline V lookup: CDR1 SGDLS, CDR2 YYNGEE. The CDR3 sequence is CASSVGQLSSYGQYF. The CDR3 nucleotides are TGTGCCAGCAGCGTGGGACAACTATCCTCCTACGGGCAGTACTTC.

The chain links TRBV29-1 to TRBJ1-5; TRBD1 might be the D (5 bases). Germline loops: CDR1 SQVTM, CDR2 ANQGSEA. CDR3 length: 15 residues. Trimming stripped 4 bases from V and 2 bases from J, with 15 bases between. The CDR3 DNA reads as TGCAGCGTTGTGGTGGGGGTAACGGGCAATCAGCCCCAGCATTTT. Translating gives CSVVVGVTGNQPQHF.

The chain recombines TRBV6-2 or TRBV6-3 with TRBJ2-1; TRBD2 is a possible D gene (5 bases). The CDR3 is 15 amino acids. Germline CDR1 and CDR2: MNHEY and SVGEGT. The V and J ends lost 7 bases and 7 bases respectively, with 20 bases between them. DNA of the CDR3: TGTGCCAGCACCCAAGGGCGGAGGACTCGGAATGAGCAGTTCTTC. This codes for CASTQGRRTRNEQFF.

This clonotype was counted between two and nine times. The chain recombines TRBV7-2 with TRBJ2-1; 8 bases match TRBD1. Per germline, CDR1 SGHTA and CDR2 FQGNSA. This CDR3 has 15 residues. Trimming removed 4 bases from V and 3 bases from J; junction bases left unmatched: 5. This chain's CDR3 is CASSSYRGVYNEQFF. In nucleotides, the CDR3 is TGTGCCAGCAGCTCCTACAGGGGGGTCTACAATGAGCAGTTCTTC.

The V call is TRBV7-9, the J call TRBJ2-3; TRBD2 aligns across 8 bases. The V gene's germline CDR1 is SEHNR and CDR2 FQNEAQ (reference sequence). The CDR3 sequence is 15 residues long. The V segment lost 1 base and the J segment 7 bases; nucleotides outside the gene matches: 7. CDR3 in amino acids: CASSLVRGGPNTQYF. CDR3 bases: TGTGCCAGCAGCTTAGTCCGGGGGGGGCCAAATACGCAGTATTTT.

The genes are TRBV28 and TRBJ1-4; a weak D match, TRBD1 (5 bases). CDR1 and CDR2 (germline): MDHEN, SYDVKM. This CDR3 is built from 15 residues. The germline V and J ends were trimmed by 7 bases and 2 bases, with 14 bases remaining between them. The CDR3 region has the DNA TGTGCCAGCACCATACGCCGGGGGACTAATGAAAAACTGTTTTTT. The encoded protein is CASTIRRGTNEKLFF. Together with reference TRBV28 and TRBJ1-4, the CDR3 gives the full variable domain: DVKVTQSSRYLVKRTGEKVFLECVQDMDHENMFWYRQDPGLGLRLIYFSYDVKMKEKGDIPEGYSVSREKKERFSLILESASTNQTSMYLCASTIRRGTNEKLFFGSGTQLSVL.

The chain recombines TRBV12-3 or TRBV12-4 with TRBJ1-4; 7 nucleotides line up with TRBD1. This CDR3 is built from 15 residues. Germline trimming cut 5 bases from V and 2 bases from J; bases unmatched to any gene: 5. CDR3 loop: CASSDRRGTNEKLFF. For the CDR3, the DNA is TGTGCCAGCAGTGACCGCAGGGGGACTAATGAAAAACTGTTTTTT.

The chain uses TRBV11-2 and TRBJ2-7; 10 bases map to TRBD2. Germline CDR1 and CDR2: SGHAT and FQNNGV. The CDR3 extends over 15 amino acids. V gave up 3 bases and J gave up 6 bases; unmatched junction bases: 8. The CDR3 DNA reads TGTGCCAGCAGCTTCCAGCTAGCGGGAGTGAGCGAGCAGTACTTC. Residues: CASSFQLAGVSEQYF.

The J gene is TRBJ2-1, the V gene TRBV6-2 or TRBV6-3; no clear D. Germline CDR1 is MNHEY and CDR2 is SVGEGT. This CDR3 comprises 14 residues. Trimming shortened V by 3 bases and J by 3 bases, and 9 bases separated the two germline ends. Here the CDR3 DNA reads TGTGCCAGCAGTTATCAGGACGGCTACAATGAGCAGTTCTTC. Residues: CASSYQDGYNEQFF.

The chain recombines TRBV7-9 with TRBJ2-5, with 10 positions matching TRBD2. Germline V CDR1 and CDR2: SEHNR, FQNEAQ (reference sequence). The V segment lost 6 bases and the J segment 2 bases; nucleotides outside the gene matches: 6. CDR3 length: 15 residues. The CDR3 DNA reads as TGTGCCAGCAGTATCGGGACTAGCGTGCAAGAGACCCAGTACTTC. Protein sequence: CASSIGTSVQETQYF.

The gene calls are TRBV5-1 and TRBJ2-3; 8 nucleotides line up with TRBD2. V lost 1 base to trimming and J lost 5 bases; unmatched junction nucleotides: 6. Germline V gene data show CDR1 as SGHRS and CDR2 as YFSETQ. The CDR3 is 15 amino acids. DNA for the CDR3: TGCGCCAGCAGCTTGCCGGCGGGGGGTGGAGATACGCAGTATTTT. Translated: CASSLPAGGGDTQYF.

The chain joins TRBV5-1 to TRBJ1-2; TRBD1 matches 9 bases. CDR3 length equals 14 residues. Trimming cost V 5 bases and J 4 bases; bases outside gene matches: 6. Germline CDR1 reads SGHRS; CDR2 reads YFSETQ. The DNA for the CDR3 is TGCGCCAGCAGGACCGGGACAGGGACCTATGGCTACACCTTC. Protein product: CASRTGTGTYGYTF.

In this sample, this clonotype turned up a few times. CDR3 coding DNA: TGCAGTGCTATCTCACCCGGGACTATCGGCAATGAGCAGTTCTTC. It specifies CSAISPGTIGNEQFF. V gene TRBV20-1 combines with J gene TRBJ2-1; 7 nucleotides align to TRBD2. The CDR3 sequence is 15 residues long. CDR1 is DFQATT, CDR2 SNEGSKA, per germline (reference sequence). V was pared by 4 bases and J by 6 bases, with 12 bases of the junction left unmatched.

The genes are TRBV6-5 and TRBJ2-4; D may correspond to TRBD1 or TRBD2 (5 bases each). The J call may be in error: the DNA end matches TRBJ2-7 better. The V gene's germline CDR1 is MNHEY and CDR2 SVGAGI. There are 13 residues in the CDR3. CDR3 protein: CASSPPLGAEQYF. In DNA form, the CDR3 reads TGTGCCAGCAGTCCCCCTCTCGGGGCCGAGCAGTACTTC.

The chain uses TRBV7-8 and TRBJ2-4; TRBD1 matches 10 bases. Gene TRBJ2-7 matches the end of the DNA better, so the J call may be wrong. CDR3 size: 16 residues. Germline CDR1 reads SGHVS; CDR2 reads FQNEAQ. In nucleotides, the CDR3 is TGTGCCAGCAGCCGATTACTAGGGGACAGGGGAGTCGAGCAGTACTTC. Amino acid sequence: CASSRLLGDRGVEQYF.

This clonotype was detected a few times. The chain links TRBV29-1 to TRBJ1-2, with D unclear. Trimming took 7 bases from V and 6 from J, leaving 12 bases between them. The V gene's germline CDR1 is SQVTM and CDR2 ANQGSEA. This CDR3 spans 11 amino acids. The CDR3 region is CSAQTEDGYTF. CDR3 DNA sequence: TGCAGCGCACAGACGGAGGATGGCTACACCTTC.

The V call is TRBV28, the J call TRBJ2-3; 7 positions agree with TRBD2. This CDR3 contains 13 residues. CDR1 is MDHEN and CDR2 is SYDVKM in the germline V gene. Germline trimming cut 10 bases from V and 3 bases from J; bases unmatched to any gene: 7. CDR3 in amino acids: CANPGLTTDTQYF. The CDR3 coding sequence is TGTGCCAATCCGGGACTAACGACAGATACGCAGTATTTT.

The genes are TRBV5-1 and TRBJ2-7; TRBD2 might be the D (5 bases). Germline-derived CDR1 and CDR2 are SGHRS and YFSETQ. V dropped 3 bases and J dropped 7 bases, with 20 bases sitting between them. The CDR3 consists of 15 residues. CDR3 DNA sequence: TGCGCCAGCAGCTGGGTCAGCGGATCCCTTGGGGAGCAGTACTTC. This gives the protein CASSWVSGSLGEQYF.